This is a list of T cell receptor beta chains from one sample in a study of shared clonotypes between healthy human individuals. The data were produced by immunoSEQ multiplex PCR, yet TCRdb's version contains in-frame clones alone and is incomplete. The repertoire holds around 2,000,000 clones, with about 93% as singletons. The specimen was naive CD8+ T cells from PBMCs. The receptors stem from a man between 18 and 29 years old in good health. Some clones in this sample may be carry-over from other donors' samples. CDR3s include the opening cysteine and the closing phenylalanine or tryptophan. D genes are given only for firm matches. Clone size appears in some rows only: once, few, many, or a class for an expanded clone.

cdr3_length: 14; j_call: TRBJ1-1; clone_size: once; v_call: TRBV27; d_call: .; cdr3_aa: CASRPRTVNTEAFF; cdr3_nt: TGTGCCAGCAGACCTCGGACAGTGAACACTGAAGCTTTCTTT
cdr3_length: 14; j_call: TRBJ2-2; clone_size: .; v_call: TRBV4-2; d_call: .; cdr3_aa: CASSRGQYTGELFF; cdr3_nt: TGTGCCAGCAGCCGAGGACAGTACACCGGGGAGCTGTTTTTT
cdr3_length: 16; j_call: TRBJ2-7; clone_size: .; v_call: TRBV27; d_call: TRBD1; cdr3_aa: CASSPSSGQELYEQYF; cdr3_nt: TGTGCCAGCAGCCCCTCCTCAGGACAGGAGCTCTACGAGCAGTACTTC
cdr3_length: 13; j_call: TRBJ2-4; clone_size: .; v_call: TRBV7-9; d_call: .; cdr3_aa: CASSPGGRNIQYF; cdr3_nt: TGTGCCAGCAGCCCCGGGGGCAGAAACATTCAGTACTTC
cdr3_length: 15; j_call: TRBJ2-7; clone_size: .; v_call: TRBV9; d_call: TRBD1; cdr3_aa: CASSVETGWPYEQYF; cdr3_nt: TGTGCCAGCAGCGTAGAGACAGGGTGGCCCTACGAGCAGTACTTC
cdr3_length: 14; j_call: TRBJ1-1; clone_size: few; v_call: TRBV2; d_call: .; cdr3_aa: CASSEPNPWSEAFF; cdr3_nt: TGTGCCAGCAGTGAACCGAACCCGTGGAGTGAAGCTTTCTTT
cdr3_length: 15; j_call: TRBJ2-6; clone_size: .; v_call: TRBV29-1; d_call: TRBD1; cdr3_aa: CSVADRSSGANVLTF; cdr3_nt: TGCAGCGTTGCGGACAGGAGCTCTGGGGCCAACGTCCTGACTTTC
cdr3_length: 15; j_call: TRBJ2-5; clone_size: .; v_call: TRBV5-6; d_call: .; cdr3_aa: CASSLGQTFRETQYF; cdr3_nt: TGTGCCAGCAGCTTGGGGCAGACTTTCCGGGAGACCCAGTACTTC
cdr3_length: 14; j_call: TRBJ1-4; clone_size: .; v_call: TRBV7-6; d_call: TRBD1; cdr3_aa: CASSPQGGREKLFF; cdr3_nt: TGTGCCAGCAGCCCACAGGGGGGGAGGGAAAAACTGTTTTTT
cdr3_length: 14; j_call: TRBJ2-1; clone_size: .; v_call: TRBV5-1; d_call: TRBD2; cdr3_aa: CASTRSSGELEQFF; cdr3_nt: TGCGCCAGCACCAGGTCTAGCGGGGAGCTTGAGCAGTTCTTC
cdr3_length: 17; j_call: TRBJ2-6; clone_size: .; v_call: TRBV7-9; d_call: TRBD1; cdr3_aa: CASDRTGGYSGANVLTF; cdr3_nt: TGTGCCAGCGATCGGACAGGTGGCTACTCTGGGGCCAACGTCCTGACTTTC
cdr3_length: 17; j_call: TRBJ2-3; clone_size: .; v_call: TRBV7-6; d_call: TRBD2; cdr3_aa: CASSPRLAGRTGVRQYF; cdr3_nt: TGTGCCAGCAGCCCCCGACTAGCGGGCCGAACAGGAGTGAGGCAGTATTTT
cdr3_length: 14; j_call: TRBJ2-7; clone_size: once; v_call: TRBV9; d_call: .; cdr3_aa: CASATTGFRDEQYF; cdr3_nt: TGTGCCAGCGCAACTACAGGGTTTCGGGACGAGCAGTACTTC
cdr3_length: 17; j_call: TRBJ2-2; clone_size: .; v_call: TRBV9; d_call: .; cdr3_aa: CASSGPTGVANTGELFF; cdr3_nt: TGTGCCAGCAGCGGCCCCACCGGGGTAGCGAACACCGGGGAGCTGTTTTTT
cdr3_length: 13; j_call: TRBJ2-7; clone_size: .; v_call: TRBV28; d_call: .; cdr3_aa: CASSLGLSYEQYF; cdr3_nt: TGTGCCAGCAGTCTCGGACTCTCCTACGAGCAGTACTTC
cdr3_length: 17; j_call: TRBJ2-3; clone_size: .; v_call: TRBV9; d_call: TRBD2; cdr3_aa: CASSVAASGSFFDTQYF; cdr3_nt: TGTGCCAGCAGCGTAGCAGCTAGCGGGAGTTTTTTTGATACGCAGTATTTT
cdr3_length: 12; j_call: TRBJ2-7; clone_size: .; v_call: TRBV6-1; d_call: .; cdr3_aa: CATWDGTYEQYF; cdr3_nt: TGTGCCACTTGGGACGGCACCTACGAGCAGTACTTC
cdr3_length: 15; j_call: TRBJ2-7; clone_size: .; v_call: TRBV7-9; d_call: .; cdr3_aa: CASSFERITPYEQYF; cdr3_nt: TGTGCCAGCAGCTTTGAGAGGATCACCCCCTACGAGCAGTACTTC
cdr3_length: 12; j_call: TRBJ2-2; clone_size: .; v_call: TRBV5-6; d_call: TRBD2; cdr3_aa: CASSLLAGELFF; cdr3_nt: TGTGCCAGCAGCTTACTAGCGGGGGAGCTGTTTTTT
cdr3_length: 13; j_call: TRBJ1-1; clone_size: .; v_call: TRBV9; d_call: .; cdr3_aa: CASSVDWLTEAFF; cdr3_nt: TGTGCCAGCAGCGTAGATTGGCTCACTGAAGCTTTCTTT
cdr3_length: 16; j_call: TRBJ2-7; clone_size: .; v_call: TRBV27; d_call: TRBD1; cdr3_aa: CASSLSIGTGTYEQYF; cdr3_nt: TGTGCCAGCAGTTTATCGATTGGGACAGGGACCTACGAGCAGTACTTC
cdr3_length: 12; j_call: TRBJ2-1; clone_size: .; v_call: TRBV7-9; d_call: .; cdr3_aa: CASSQTVPSLFF; cdr3_nt: TGTGCCAGCAGCCAAACGGTCCCATCTTTGTTCTTC
cdr3_length: 18; j_call: TRBJ2-1; clone_size: .; v_call: TRBV9; d_call: .; cdr3_aa: CASSVDKGGGISYNEQFF; cdr3_nt: TGTGCCAGCAGCGTAGATAAGGGTGGAGGGATCTCCTACAATGAGCAGTTCTTC
cdr3_length: 15; j_call: TRBJ2-5; clone_size: .; v_call: TRBV7-9; d_call: .; cdr3_aa: CASSFPTVSQETQYF; cdr3_nt: TGTGCCAGCAGCTTCCCGACAGTATCCCAAGAGACCCAGTACTTC
cdr3_length: 18; j_call: TRBJ2-3; clone_size: .; v_call: TRBV27; d_call: TRBD2; cdr3_aa: CASSLSPTSGRYPDTQYF; cdr3_nt: TGTGCCAGCAGTTTATCACCCACTAGCGGGCGTTACCCAGATACGCAGTATTTT
cdr3_length: 14; j_call: TRBJ1-2; clone_size: .; v_call: TRBV11-2; d_call: .; cdr3_aa: CASRSVGGRGGYTF; cdr3_nt: TGTGCCAGCAGGTCCGTCGGGGGTCGGGGTGGCTACACCTTC
cdr3_length: 16; j_call: TRBJ2-3; clone_size: .; v_call: TRBV9; d_call: TRBD1; cdr3_aa: CASSVTGGFFTDTQYF; cdr3_nt: TGTGCCAGCAGCGTAACAGGGGGATTCTTCACAGATACGCAGTATTTT
cdr3_length: 15; j_call: TRBJ1-2; clone_size: .; v_call: TRBV30; d_call: .; cdr3_aa: CAWKGDSPSPYGYTF; cdr3_nt: TGTGCCTGGAAGGGTGACAGTCCGAGCCCCTATGGCTACACCTTC
cdr3_length: 15; j_call: TRBJ1-5; clone_size: .; v_call: TRBV19; d_call: TRBD1; cdr3_aa: CASSINTGGNQPQHF; cdr3_nt: TGTGCCAGTAGTATAAATACAGGGGGCAATCAGCCCCAGCATTTT
cdr3_length: 14; j_call: TRBJ1-1; clone_size: .; v_call: TRBV28; d_call: .; cdr3_aa: CASSLDSMNTEAFF; cdr3_nt: TGTGCCAGCAGTTTGGATAGCATGAACACTGAAGCTTTCTTT
cdr3_length: 14; j_call: TRBJ1-1; clone_size: .; v_call: TRBV28; d_call: TRBD1; cdr3_aa: CASSWTRDREEAFF; cdr3_nt: TGTGCCAGCAGTTGGACCCGGGACAGGGAGGAAGCTTTCTTT
cdr3_length: 13; j_call: TRBJ2-7; clone_size: .; v_call: TRBV27; d_call: .; cdr3_aa: CASRGGETYEQYF; cdr3_nt: TGTGCCAGTCGTGGAGGGGAAACCTACGAGCAGTACTTC
cdr3_length: 15; j_call: TRBJ1-1; clone_size: few; v_call: TRBV9; d_call: .; cdr3_aa: CASSADSTPNTEAFF; cdr3_nt: TGTGCCAGCAGCGCGGACAGCACACCAAACACTGAAGCTTTCTTT
cdr3_length: 16; j_call: TRBJ2-1; clone_size: .; v_call: TRBV5-1; d_call: TRBD2; cdr3_aa: CASSTGLAAPKNEQFF; cdr3_nt: TGCGCCAGCAGCACTGGACTAGCGGCTCCCAAAAATGAGCAGTTCTTC
cdr3_length: 15; j_call: TRBJ1-1; clone_size: .; v_call: TRBV19; d_call: .; cdr3_aa: CASSISSGANTEAFF; cdr3_nt: TGTGCCAGTAGTATATCGTCGGGTGCGAACACTGAAGCTTTCTTT
cdr3_length: 14; j_call: TRBJ2-7; clone_size: once; v_call: TRBV6-1; d_call: .; cdr3_aa: CASSEGFVAYEQYF; cdr3_nt: TGTGCCAGCAGTGAAGGATTTGTCGCCTACGAGCAGTACTTC
cdr3_length: 16; j_call: TRBJ1-1; clone_size: once; v_call: TRBV10-3; d_call: .; cdr3_aa: CAISESRAAGHTEAFF; cdr3_nt: TGTGCCATCAGTGAGTCAAGGGCAGCAGGACACACTGAAGCTTTCTTT
cdr3_length: 14; j_call: TRBJ1-5; clone_size: .; v_call: TRBV27; d_call: .; cdr3_aa: CASSTLRGSQPQHF; cdr3_nt: TGTGCCAGCAGTACCCTTAGGGGAAGTCAGCCCCAGCATTTT
cdr3_length: 14; j_call: TRBJ2-7; clone_size: .; v_call: TRBV9; d_call: .; cdr3_aa: CASSPTGGTREQYF; cdr3_nt: TGTGCCAGCAGCCCGACTGGCGGGACACGCGAGCAGTACTTC
cdr3_length: 17; j_call: TRBJ1-1; clone_size: .; v_call: TRBV27; d_call: TRBD1; cdr3_aa: CASSQQGAGWMNTEAFF; cdr3_nt: TGTGCCAGCAGTCAACAGGGGGCGGGGTGGATGAACACTGAAGCTTTCTTT
cdr3_length: 11; j_call: TRBJ2-3; clone_size: few; v_call: TRBV5-6; d_call: .; cdr3_aa: CASSLGDTQYF; cdr3_nt: TGTGCCAGCAGCTTGGGGGATACGCAGTATTTT
cdr3_length: 16; j_call: TRBJ2-6; clone_size: .; v_call: TRBV6-6; d_call: .; cdr3_aa: CASSFDREAGANVLTF; cdr3_nt: TGTGCCAGCAGCTTCGACAGGGAGGCCGGGGCCAACGTCCTGACTTTC
cdr3_length: 17; j_call: TRBJ2-5; clone_size: .; v_call: TRBV5-4; d_call: .; cdr3_aa: CASSSFPVQRTQETQYF; cdr3_nt: TGTGCCAGCAGCTCATTCCCCGTCCAGCGGACTCAAGAGACCCAGTACTTC
cdr3_length: 16; j_call: TRBJ2-1; clone_size: .; v_call: TRBV28; d_call: TRBD2; cdr3_aa: CASRRLLAGGPDEQFF; cdr3_nt: TGTGCCAGCAGGCGTCTCCTAGCGGGAGGGCCGGATGAGCAGTTCTTC
cdr3_length: 12; j_call: TRBJ2-1; clone_size: few; v_call: TRBV7-9; d_call: .; cdr3_aa: CAFRGPYNEQFF; cdr3_nt: TGTGCCTTCCGGGGTCCCTACAATGAGCAGTTCTTC
cdr3_length: 17; j_call: TRBJ2-1; clone_size: .; v_call: TRBV14; d_call: .; cdr3_aa: CASSQVWGDNSYNEQFF; cdr3_nt: TGTGCCAGCAGCCAAGTTTGGGGGGACAACTCCTACAATGAGCAGTTCTTC
cdr3_length: 15; j_call: TRBJ1-1; clone_size: .; v_call: TRBV7-9; d_call: .; cdr3_aa: CASSPTYGGATEAFF; cdr3_nt: TGTGCCAGCAGCCCAACTTATGGGGGGGCCACTGAAGCTTTCTTT
cdr3_length: 14; j_call: TRBJ2-7; clone_size: .; v_call: TRBV27; d_call: .; cdr3_aa: CASSWGRGNYEQYF; cdr3_nt: TGTGCCAGCAGTTGGGGGCGCGGAAACTACGAGCAGTACTTC
cdr3_length: 14; j_call: TRBJ1-2; clone_size: .; v_call: TRBV27; d_call: .; cdr3_aa: CASSFQSGGFGYTF; cdr3_nt: TGTGCCAGCAGTTTTCAATCGGGGGGGTTTGGCTACACCTTC
cdr3_length: 15; j_call: TRBJ2-3; clone_size: .; v_call: TRBV15; d_call: .; cdr3_aa: CATSRDRRDTDTQYF; cdr3_nt: TGTGCCACCAGCAGAGATCGAAGGGACACAGATACGCAGTATTTT
cdr3_length: 13; j_call: TRBJ2-1; clone_size: .; v_call: TRBV7-8; d_call: .; cdr3_aa: CASSTGLAYEQFF; cdr3_nt: TGTGCCAGCAGCACCGGACTGGCGTATGAGCAGTTCTTC
cdr3_length: 12; j_call: TRBJ2-7; clone_size: .; v_call: TRBV29-1; d_call: .; cdr3_aa: CSVTTVSYEQYF; cdr3_nt: TGCAGCGTTACGACAGTCTCCTACGAGCAGTACTTC
cdr3_length: 17; j_call: TRBJ2-1; clone_size: .; v_call: TRBV5-5; d_call: .; cdr3_aa: CASSLARAIGNLGEQFF; cdr3_nt: TGTGCCAGCAGCTTGGCCCGAGCGATCGGGAACTTGGGTGAGCAGTTCTTC
cdr3_length: 15; j_call: TRBJ2-1; clone_size: .; v_call: TRBV5-1; d_call: .; cdr3_aa: CASSLVSGIDNEQFF; cdr3_nt: TGCGCCAGCAGCTTGGTTTCCGGGATCGACAATGAGCAGTTCTTC
cdr3_length: 17; j_call: TRBJ1-4; clone_size: .; v_call: TRBV27; d_call: .; cdr3_aa: CASKGHRSSATNEKLFF; cdr3_nt: TGTGCCAGCAAGGGACACCGGTCTTCGGCAACTAATGAAAAACTGTTTTTT